The sequence of this T cell receptor beta chain was determined in a study of blood T cell repertoires in COVID-19. Across the whole study: Donors in the United States, Italy and Spain gave samples during acute or convalescent COVID-19.

Authors' analysis steps: For nucleated cells, counts were estimated from reference gene primer amplification. Only in-frame clones appear in the TCRdb table, and some are missing; sequencing was by immunoSEQ multiplex PCR. V and J calls and clone size are as listed in that table; D and trimming were resolved from the DNA. The data hold some 110,000 clones, with 65% to 80% observed a single time. Trimming took 2 bases from V and 1 from J, leaving 6 bases between them. CDR3 size: 13 residues. Germline values: CDR1 SGHRS, CDR2 YFSETQ. V is TRBV5-1 and J is TRBJ1-1; D gene unclear. The TCR sequence derives from a man aged 65 to 85 with acute or convalescent COVID-19. Sequencing input: peripheral blood. CDR3 nucleotides: TGCGCCAGCAGCTTCAGCGCGAACACTGAAGCTTTCTTT. As protein: CASSFSANTEAFF.